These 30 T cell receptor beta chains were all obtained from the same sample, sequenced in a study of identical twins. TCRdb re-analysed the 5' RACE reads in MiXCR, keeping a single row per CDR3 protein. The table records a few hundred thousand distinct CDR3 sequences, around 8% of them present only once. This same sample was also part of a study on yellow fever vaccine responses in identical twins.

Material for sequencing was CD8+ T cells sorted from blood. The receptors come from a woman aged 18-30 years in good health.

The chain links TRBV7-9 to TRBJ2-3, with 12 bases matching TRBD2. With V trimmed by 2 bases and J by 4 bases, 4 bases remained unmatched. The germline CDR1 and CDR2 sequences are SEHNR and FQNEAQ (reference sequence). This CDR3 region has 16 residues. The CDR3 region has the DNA TGTGCCAGCAGCTTAATGTCTAGCGGGAGGGCAGATACGCAGTATTTT. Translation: CASSLMSSGRADTQYF.

This CDR3 reads CASGQGDEKLFF. CDR3 nucleotides: TGTGCCAGCGGACAGGGCGATGAAAAACTGTTTTTT. The gene calls are TRBV9 and TRBJ1-4; TRBD1 aligns across 8 bases. CDR1 is SGDLS, CDR2 YYNGEE, per germline. The CDR3 runs 12 residues. Trimming removed 7 bases from V and 6 bases from J; junction bases left unmatched: 2.

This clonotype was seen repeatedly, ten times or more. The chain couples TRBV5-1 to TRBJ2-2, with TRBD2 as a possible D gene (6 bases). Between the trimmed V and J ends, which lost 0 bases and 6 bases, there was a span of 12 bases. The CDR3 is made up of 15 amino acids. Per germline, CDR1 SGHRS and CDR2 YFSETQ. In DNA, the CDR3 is TGCGCCAGCAGCTTGGGACTAGAAGGCGCCGGGGAGCTGTTTTTT. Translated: CASSLGLEGAGELFF.

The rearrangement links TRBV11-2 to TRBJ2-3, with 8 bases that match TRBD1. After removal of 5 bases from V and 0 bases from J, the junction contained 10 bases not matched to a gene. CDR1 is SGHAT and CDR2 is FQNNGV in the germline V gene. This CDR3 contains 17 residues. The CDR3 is CASSRGQASASTDTQYF. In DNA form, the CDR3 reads TGTGCCAGCAGCAGGGGACAGGCAAGTGCTAGCACAGATACGCAGTATTTT.

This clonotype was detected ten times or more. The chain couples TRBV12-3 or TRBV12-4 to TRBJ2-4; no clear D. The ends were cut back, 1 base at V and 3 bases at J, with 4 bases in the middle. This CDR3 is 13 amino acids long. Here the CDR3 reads CASSLGNKNIQYF. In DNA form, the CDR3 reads TGTGCCAGCAGTTTAGGAAACAAAAACATTCAGTACTTC.

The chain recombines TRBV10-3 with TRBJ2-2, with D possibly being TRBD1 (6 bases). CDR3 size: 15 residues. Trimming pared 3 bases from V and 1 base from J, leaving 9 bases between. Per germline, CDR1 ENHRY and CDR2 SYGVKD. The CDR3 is CAISERTVNTGELFF. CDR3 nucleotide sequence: TGTGCCATCAGTGAAAGGACAGTGAACACCGGGGAGCTGTTTTTT.

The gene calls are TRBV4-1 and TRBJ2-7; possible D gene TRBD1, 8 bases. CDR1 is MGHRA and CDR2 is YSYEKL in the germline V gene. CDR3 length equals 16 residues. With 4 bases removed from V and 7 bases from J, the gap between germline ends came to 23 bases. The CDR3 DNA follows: TGCGCCAGCAGCCCCCGGGGGGAACAGGGGGTCGGGGAGCAGTACTTC. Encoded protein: CASSPRGEQGVGEQYF.

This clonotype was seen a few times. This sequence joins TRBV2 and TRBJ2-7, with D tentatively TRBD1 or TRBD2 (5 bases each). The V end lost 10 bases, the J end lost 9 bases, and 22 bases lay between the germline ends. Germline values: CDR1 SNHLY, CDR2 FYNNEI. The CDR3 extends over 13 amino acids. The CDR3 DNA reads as TGTGCCACGTTACCGGGATTAAATGGGGGGCAGTACTTC. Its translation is CATLPGLNGGQYF.

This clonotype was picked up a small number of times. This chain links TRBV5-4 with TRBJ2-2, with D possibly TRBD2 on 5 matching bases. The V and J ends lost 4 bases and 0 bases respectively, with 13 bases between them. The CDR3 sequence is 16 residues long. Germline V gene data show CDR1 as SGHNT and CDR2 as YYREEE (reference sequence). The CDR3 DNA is TGTGCCAGCAGCCAAGGACGGGGAACGAACACCGGGGAGCTGTTTTTT. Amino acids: CASSQGRGTNTGELFF.

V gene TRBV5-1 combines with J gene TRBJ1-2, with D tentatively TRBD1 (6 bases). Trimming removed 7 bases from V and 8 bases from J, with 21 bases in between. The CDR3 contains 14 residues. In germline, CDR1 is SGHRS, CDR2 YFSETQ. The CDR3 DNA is TGCGCCAGCCGACTATGGGGGGCGGGCGAGGGCTACACCTTC. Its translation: CASRLWGAGEGYTF. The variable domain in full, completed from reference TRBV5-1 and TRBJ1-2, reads KAGVTQTPRYLIKTRGQQVTLSCSPISGHRSVSWYQQTPGQGLQFLFEYFSETQRNKGNFPGRFSGRQFSNSRSEMNVSTLELGDSALYLCASRLWGAGEGYTFGSGTRLTVV.

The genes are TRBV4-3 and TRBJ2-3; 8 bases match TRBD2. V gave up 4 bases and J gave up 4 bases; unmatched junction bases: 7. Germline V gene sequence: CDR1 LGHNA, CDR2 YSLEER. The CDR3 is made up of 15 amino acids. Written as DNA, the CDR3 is TGCGCCAGCAGCCGTGTAGCGGGACCCGCAGATACGCAGTATTTT. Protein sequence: CASSRVAGPADTQYF.

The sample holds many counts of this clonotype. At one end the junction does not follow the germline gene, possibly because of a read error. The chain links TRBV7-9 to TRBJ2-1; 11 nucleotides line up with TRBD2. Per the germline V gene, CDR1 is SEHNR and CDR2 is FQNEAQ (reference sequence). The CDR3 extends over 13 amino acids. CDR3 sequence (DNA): TGTGCCAGCAGCTTAGCACTAGCGGGAGATCTGCTCTTC. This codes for CASSLALAGDLLF. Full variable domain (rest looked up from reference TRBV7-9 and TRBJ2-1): DTGVSQNPRHKITKRGQNVTFRCDPISEHNRLYWYRQTLGQGPEFLTYFQNEAQLEKSRLLSDRFSAERPKGSFSTLEIQRTEQGDSAMYLCASSLALAGDLLFGPGTRLTVL.

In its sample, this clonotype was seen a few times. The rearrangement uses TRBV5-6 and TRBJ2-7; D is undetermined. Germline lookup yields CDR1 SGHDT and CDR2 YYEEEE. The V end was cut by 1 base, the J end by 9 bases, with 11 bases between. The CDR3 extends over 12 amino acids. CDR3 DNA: TGTGCCAGCAGCTTGTCCCCGACGCGGCAGTACTTC. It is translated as CASSLSPTRQYF. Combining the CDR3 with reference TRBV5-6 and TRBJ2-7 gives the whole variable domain DAGVTQSPTHLIKTRGQQVTLRCSPKSGHDTVSWYQQALGQGPQFIFQYYEEEERQRGNFPDRFSGHQFPNYSSELNVNALLLGDSALYLCASSLSPTRQYFGPGTRLTVT.

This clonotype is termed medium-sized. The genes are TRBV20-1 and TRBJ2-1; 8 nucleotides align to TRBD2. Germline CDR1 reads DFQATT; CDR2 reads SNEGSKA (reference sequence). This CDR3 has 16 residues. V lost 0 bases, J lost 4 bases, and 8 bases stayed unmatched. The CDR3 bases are TGCAGTGCTAGAGATCTCGTTAGCGGGGATTACAATGAGCAGTTCTTC. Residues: CSARDLVSGDYNEQFF.

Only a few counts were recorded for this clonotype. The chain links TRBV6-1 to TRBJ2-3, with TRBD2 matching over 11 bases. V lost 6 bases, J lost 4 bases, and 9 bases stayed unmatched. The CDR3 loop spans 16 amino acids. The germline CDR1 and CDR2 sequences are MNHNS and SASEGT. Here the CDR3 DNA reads TGTGCCAGCAGCCCAGGGATAGCGGGAGGGGCAGATACGCAGTATTTT. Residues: CASSPGIAGGADTQYF.

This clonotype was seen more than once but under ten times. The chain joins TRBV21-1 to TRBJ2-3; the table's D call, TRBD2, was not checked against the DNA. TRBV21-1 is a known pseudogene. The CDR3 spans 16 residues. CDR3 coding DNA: TGTGCCAGCAGCCCCCGTTTAGCGGGAGCTGGGGATACGCAGTATTTT. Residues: CASSPRLAGAGDTQYF.

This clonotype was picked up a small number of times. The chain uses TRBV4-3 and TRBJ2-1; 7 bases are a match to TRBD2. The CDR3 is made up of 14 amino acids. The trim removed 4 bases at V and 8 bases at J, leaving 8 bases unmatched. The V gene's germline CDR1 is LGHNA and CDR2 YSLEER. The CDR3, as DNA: TGCGCCAGCAGCCCCAAGGAGCGGGACCATGAGCAGTTCTTC. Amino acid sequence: CASSPKERDHEQFF.

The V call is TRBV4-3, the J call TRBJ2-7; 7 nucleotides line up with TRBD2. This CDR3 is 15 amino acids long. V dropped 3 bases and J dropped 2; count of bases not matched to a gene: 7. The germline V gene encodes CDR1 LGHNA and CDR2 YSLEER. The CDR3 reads CASSQPAGSTYEQYF. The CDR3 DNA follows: TGCGCCAGCAGCCAGCCAGCGGGGTCCACCTACGAGCAGTACTTC.

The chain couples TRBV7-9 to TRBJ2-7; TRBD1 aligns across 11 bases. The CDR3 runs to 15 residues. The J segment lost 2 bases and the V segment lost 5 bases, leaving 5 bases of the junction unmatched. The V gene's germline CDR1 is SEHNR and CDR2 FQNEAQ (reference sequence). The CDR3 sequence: CASSPGQGAPYEQYF. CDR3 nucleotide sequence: TGTGCCAGCAGCCCAGGACAGGGGGCTCCCTACGAGCAGTACTTC.

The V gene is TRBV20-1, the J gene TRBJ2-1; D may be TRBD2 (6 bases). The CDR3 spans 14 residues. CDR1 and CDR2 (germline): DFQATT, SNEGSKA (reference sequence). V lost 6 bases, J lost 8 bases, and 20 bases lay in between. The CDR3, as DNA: TGCAGTGCCGGGCGGGACTTCCTGGGGGATGAGCAGTTCTTC. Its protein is CSAGRDFLGDEQFF.

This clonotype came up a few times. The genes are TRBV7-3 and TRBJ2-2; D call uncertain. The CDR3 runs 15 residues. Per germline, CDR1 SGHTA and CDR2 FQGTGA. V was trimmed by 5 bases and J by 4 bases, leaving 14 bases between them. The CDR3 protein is CASSPVGPRTGELFF. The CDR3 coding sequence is TGTGCCAGCAGCCCCGTTGGGCCTCGCACCGGGGAGCTGTTTTTT.

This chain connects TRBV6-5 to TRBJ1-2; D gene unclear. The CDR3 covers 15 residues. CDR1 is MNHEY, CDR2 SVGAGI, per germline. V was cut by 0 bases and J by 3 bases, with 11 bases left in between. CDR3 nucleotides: TGTGCCAGCAGTTACTCCTCGGGTGGTGACTATGGCTACACCTTC. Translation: CASSYSSGGDYGYTF.

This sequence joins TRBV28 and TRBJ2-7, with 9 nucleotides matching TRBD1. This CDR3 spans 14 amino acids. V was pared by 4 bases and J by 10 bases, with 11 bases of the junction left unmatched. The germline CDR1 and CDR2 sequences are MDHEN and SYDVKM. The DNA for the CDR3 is TGTGCCAGCAGTTCCCGAACGGGACAGGGTTTACAGTACTTC. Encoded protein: CASSSRTGQGLQYF.

CDR3 sequence (DNA): TGTGCCAGCAGTTTAGCGGGACTAGCGGGGAGCCAAAGCTCCTACGAGCAGTACTTC. This translates into CASSLAGLAGSQSSYEQYF. This chain links TRBV28 with TRBJ2-7; 13 bases fit TRBD2. Germline-derived CDR1 and CDR2 are MDHEN and SYDVKM. This CDR3 region has 19 residues. The V and J ends lost 2 bases and 0 bases, in that order; junction bases with no gene match: 10.

The CDR3 bases are TGCGCCAGCAGCCAGCGCTCCTCAGGGGGTGAGCAGTTCTTC. Encoded protein: CASSQRSSGGEQFF. This chain links TRBV4-3 with TRBJ2-1, with 7 bases lining up with TRBD1. The germline gives CDR1 LGHNA, CDR2 YSLEER. V shed 3 bases and J 9 bases; nucleotides not matched to a gene: 8. CDR3 length: 14 amino acids.

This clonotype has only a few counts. The CDR3 DNA reads as TGTGCCAGCAGCACCGGACTAGCGGAAAATGAGCAGTTCTTC. Its translation: CASSTGLAENEQFF. The V call is TRBV4-2, the J call TRBJ2-1; 10 bases match TRBD2. Germline V gene lookup returns CDR1 LGHNA and CDR2 YNFKEQ. J was trimmed by 7 bases and V by 5 bases; bases with no gene match: 5. This CDR3 comprises 14 residues.

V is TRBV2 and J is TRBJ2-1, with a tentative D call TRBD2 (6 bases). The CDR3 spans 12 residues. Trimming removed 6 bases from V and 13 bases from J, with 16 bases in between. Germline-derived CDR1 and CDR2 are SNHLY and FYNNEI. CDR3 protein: CASRGGIPDQFF. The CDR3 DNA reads TGTGCCAGCAGGGGCGGGATCCCCGACCAGTTCTTC.

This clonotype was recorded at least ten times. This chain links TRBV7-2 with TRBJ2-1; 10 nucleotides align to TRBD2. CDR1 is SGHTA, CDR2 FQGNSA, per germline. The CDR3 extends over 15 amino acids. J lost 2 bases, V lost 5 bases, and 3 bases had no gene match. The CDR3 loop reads CASSELAGPYNEQFF. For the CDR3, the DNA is TGTGCCAGCAGCGAACTAGCGGGGCCCTACAATGAGCAGTTCTTC.

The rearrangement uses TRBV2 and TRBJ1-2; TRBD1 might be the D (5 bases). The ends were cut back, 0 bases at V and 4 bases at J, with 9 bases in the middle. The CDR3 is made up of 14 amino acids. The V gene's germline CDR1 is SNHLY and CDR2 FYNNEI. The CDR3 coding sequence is TGTGCCAGCAGTGAAGCTGACAGAATCTATGGCTACACCTTC. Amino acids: CASSEADRIYGYTF.

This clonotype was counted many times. The CDR3 sequence: CASSFFAGSPDQETQYF. CDR3 nucleotide sequence: TGTGCCAGCAGTTTTTTTGCGGGGTCTCCGGACCAAGAGACCCAGTACTTC. The V call is TRBV12-3 or TRBV12-4, the J call TRBJ2-5; D possibly corresponds to TRBD2 (6 bases). CDR3 length equals 17 residues. Trimming cost V 3 bases and J 0 bases, with 17 bases left between them.